Below are 8 T cell receptor beta chains sequenced from a single sample in a study of shared clonotypes between healthy human individuals. Clones were read by immunoSEQ multiplex PCR, and TCRdb kept only the in-frame ones, dropping some. The table has hundreds of thousands of clones, 75% to 85% seen once. Sequencing was done on a sample of PBMCs. The receptors shown here come from a woman aged 40 to 55 in good health. Some clones in this sample may be carry-over from other donors' samples.

The sample holds one count of this clone. The chain has TRBV11-2 and TRBJ1-6; D remains ambiguous. This CDR3 spans 15 amino acids. V lost 5 bases and J 6 bases, leaving 14 bases between the germline ends. The germline V gene encodes CDR1 SGHAT and CDR2 FQNNGV. This chain's CDR3 is CASSVEGFPNSPLHF. Written as DNA, the CDR3 is TGTGCCAGCAGCGTCGAAGGGTTTCCTAATTCACCCCTCCACTTT. The full variable domain, in which reference TRBV11-2 and TRBJ1-6 provide the parts outside the CDR3, is EAGVAQSPRYKIIEKRQSVAFWCNPISGHATLYWYQQILGQGPKLLIQFQNNGVVDDSQLPKDRFSAERLKGVDSTLKIQPAKLEDSAVYLCASSVEGFPNSPLHFGNGTRLTVT.

The rearrangement joins TRBV11-2 to TRBJ2-5; the D is unclear. Germline V gene data show CDR1 as SGHAT and CDR2 as FQNNGV. The CDR3 spans 15 residues. V lost 6 bases and J 3 bases, leaving 17 bases between the germline ends. CDR3 sequence reads: CASSFAWGKEETQYF. In DNA form, the CDR3 reads TGTGCCAGCAGTTTTGCTTGGGGAAAAGAAGAGACCCAGTACTTC.

The V call is TRBV7-9, the J call TRBJ1-4; D is possibly TRBD1 (6 bases). V was trimmed by 4 bases and J by 8 bases, leaving 17 bases between them. The CDR3 loop spans 15 amino acids. CDR1 SEHNR and CDR2 FQNEAQ come from the germline V gene (reference sequence). The DNA for the CDR3 is TGTGCCAGCAGCTCAGAGGGGGGGTCGCGGGAAAAACTGTTTTTT. Translation gives CASSSEGGSREKLFF.

This chain uses TRBV2 with TRBJ1-1, with unresolved D. The CDR3 is 18 residues long. V lost 0 bases and J 3 bases, leaving 20 bases between the germline ends. In germline, CDR1 is SNHLY, CDR2 FYNNEI. The CDR3 here is CASSEAHYRQSWDTEAFF. CDR3 DNA: TGTGCCAGCAGTGAAGCCCATTATAGGCAGTCCTGGGACACTGAAGCTTTCTTT. Together with reference TRBV2 and TRBJ1-1, the CDR3 gives the full variable domain: EPEVTQTPSHQVTQMGQEVILRCVPISNHLYFYWYRQILGQKVEFLVSFYNNEISEKSEIFDDQFSVERPDGSNFTLKIRSTKLEDSAMYFCASSEAHYRQSWDTEAFFGQGTRLTVV.

The chain links TRBV14 to TRBJ1-4; 8 nucleotides line up with TRBD1. The CDR3 covers 14 residues. The J segment lost 4 bases and the V segment lost 3 bases, leaving 1 base of the junction unmatched. The germline V gene has CDR1 SGHDN and CDR2 FVKESK. The CDR3 region has the DNA TGTGCCAGCAGCCATGGACAGGGTAATGAAAAACTGTTTTTT. This encodes CASSHGQGNEKLFF. Supplemented by reference TRBV14 and TRBJ1-4, the full variable domain reads EAGVTQFPSHSVIEKGQTVTLRCDPISGHDNLYWYRRVMGKEIKFLLHFVKESKQDESGMPNNRFLAERTGGTYSTLKVQPAELEDSGVYFCASSHGQGNEKLFFGSGTQLSVL.

This chain joins TRBV7-6 and TRBJ2-7; 7 positions match TRBD1. CDR1 and CDR2 from the germline V gene are SGHVS and FNYEAQ. The CDR3 consists of 14 residues. With V trimmed by 1 base and J by 6 bases, 6 bases remained unmatched. The CDR3 DNA is TGTGCCAGCAGCTTAGAAGGACAGGTTGGCGAGCAGTACTTC. This encodes CASSLEGQVGEQYF.

This clone was picked up a small number of times. The gene calls are TRBV30 and TRBJ1-2; D may be TRBD1 (6 bases). Looked up from germline, CDR1 is GTSNPN and CDR2 is SVGIG (reference sequence). V was shortened by 1 base and J by 8 bases, with 17 bases between the two germline ends. The CDR3 is 14 amino acids. CDR3 protein: CAWSDLWRGHGYTF. The DNA for the CDR3 is TGTGCCTGGAGTGATTTGTGGAGGGGACACGGCTACACCTTC.

This clone was seen a few times. The chain is built from TRBV7-8 and TRBJ1-2; no clear D. This CDR3 contains 13 residues. Per germline, CDR1 SGHVS and CDR2 FQNEAQ. Between the trimmed V and J ends, which lost 4 bases and 7 bases, there was a span of 13 bases. The CDR3 sequence: CASSSRENGGYTF. CDR3 in DNA: TGTGCCAGCAGCTCGAGGGAAAACGGTGGCTACACCTTC.